This TCR beta chain is drawn from a study of cytomegalovirus exposure and HLA in healthy donors. Study-level findings and limits: More clonal expansion characterized HLA-associated TCR beta chains than equally common others in a later analysis. CMV serostatus was the sole immune exposure information available. A previous analysis found most TCR beta V segments productive roughly 87% or roughly 30% of the time. Usually a TCR sequence was rare, but some public TCRs were found in many donors.

The PCR was carried out with 60 Vbeta primers and 13 Jbeta primers. Sequenced by immunoSEQ multiplex PCR; TCRdb stores in-frame clones only, minus some. The sample includes some 180,000 clones, 77% of them seen just once. In regard to this clone: Its antigen is not known.

The CDR3 sequence is 14 residues long. CDR1 is SNHLY, CDR2 FYNNEI, per germline. V gave up 5 bases and J gave up 2 bases, with 13 bases separating them. The origin of this receptor is a young man in good health and CMV-seronegative. The rearrangement joins TRBV2 to TRBJ2-7, with no clear D. Source material: PBMCs. In DNA, the CDR3 is TGTGCCAGCAGTAGCCGGTCTACCCCCTACGAGCAGTACTTC. Translated, it gives CASSSRSTPYEQYF.